A single sample gave rise to the 7 T cell receptor beta chains below, sequenced in a study of blood T cell repertoires in COVID-19. The table came from immunoSEQ multiplex PCR; TCRdb's copy has only in-frame clones and leaves some out. The table records 150,000 to 200,000 clones, around 87% of them present only once. The specimen sequenced was peripheral blood. These receptors were taken from a woman between 65 and 79 years old with COVID-19, enrolled during active disease.

The chain combines TRBV3-1 (or the pseudogene TRBV3-2) with TRBJ2-7; 8 bases line up with TRBD2. CDR3 length: 17 amino acids. Losses at the gene ends were 1 base for V and 6 bases for J; bases not matched to a gene: 14. Germline-derived CDR1 and CDR2 are LGHDT and YNNKEL (reference sequence). The CDR3 DNA reads as TGTGCCAGCAGCCAAGGCATCCCGGGACTAGTTTCTGGCGAGCAGTACTTC. Its translation: CASSQGIPGLVSGEQYF.

The V gene is TRBV9, the J gene TRBJ1-1, with 7 bases aligning to TRBD1. Trimming at V came to 0 bases and at J to 4 bases, leaving 12 bases not matched to a gene. The germline CDR1 and CDR2 sequences are SGDLS and YYNGEE. This CDR3 has 17 residues. The CDR3 DNA reads TGTGCCAGCAGCGTAGAGTCTTATGGGCAGGGGGGCACTGAAGCTTTCTTT. This translates into CASSVESYGQGGTEAFF.

The chain carries TRBV7-9 and TRBJ2-3; 13 nucleotides align to TRBD2. V lost 2 bases, J lost 8 bases, and 16 bases stayed unmatched. The CDR3 consists of 19 residues. Per the germline V gene, CDR1 is SEHNR and CDR2 is FQNEAQ (reference sequence). CDR3 coding DNA: TGTGCCAGCAGCTTACCCGGTATTCGGACTAGCGGGAGCGAGGGTACGCAGTATTTT. This gives the protein CASSLPGIRTSGSEGTQYF. Filled out from reference TRBV7-9 and TRBJ2-3, the complete variable domain reads DTGVSQNPRHKITKRGQNVTFRCDPISEHNRLYWYRQTLGQGPEFLTYFQNEAQLEKSRLLSDRFSAERPKGSFSTLEIQRTEQGDSAMYLCASSLPGIRTSGSEGTQYFGPGTRLTVL.

The chain has TRBV11-2 and TRBJ2-1, with 8 nucleotides matching TRBD2. This CDR3 is 19 amino acids long. The J segment lost 0 bases and the V segment lost 5 bases, leaving 15 bases of the junction unmatched. Germline V gives CDR1 SGHAT, CDR2 FQNNGV. The CDR3 protein is CASSHQRGGGPSSYNEQFF. The CDR3 DNA is TGTGCCAGCAGCCACCAACGGGGGGGAGGCCCGAGCTCCTACAATGAGCAGTTCTTC.

This rearrangement joins TRBV19 to TRBJ2-3; 9 bases are a match to TRBD1. The CDR3 loop spans 14 amino acids. Germline V gene sequence: CDR1 LNHDA, CDR2 SQIVND (reference sequence). V was pared by 7 bases and J by 3 bases, with 5 bases of the junction left unmatched. CDR3 sequence reads: CASTSGQGTDTQYF. The CDR3, as DNA: TGTGCCAGTACCTCGGGACAGGGTACAGATACGCAGTATTTT.

This sequence joins TRBV18 and TRBJ1-6; D gene uncertain. The CDR3 covers 14 residues. The germline V gene encodes CDR1 KGHSH and CDR2 LQKENI. Trimming left V 6 bases short and J 8 bases short, with 14 bases between. This CDR3 is CASSLRRGDSPLHF. The CDR3 DNA follows: TGTGCCAGCTCTCTCAGACGGGGAGATTCACCCCTCCACTTT. The full variable domain, with the rest looked up from reference TRBV18 and TRBJ1-6, is NAGVMQNPRHLVRRRGQEARLRCSPMKGHSHVYWYRQLPEEGLKFMVYLQKENIIDESGMPKERFSAEFPKEGPSILRIQQVVRGDSAAYFCASSLRRGDSPLHFGNGTRLTVT.

J is TRBJ1-1 and V is TRBV5-1; 7 bases align to TRBD1. The CDR3 sequence is 15 residues long. CDR1 is SGHRS and CDR2 is YFSETQ in the germline V gene. V was pared by 5 bases and J by 0 bases, with 7 bases of the junction left unmatched. CDR3 amino acids: CASRPYDRVNTEAFF. The CDR3, as DNA: TGCGCCAGCAGGCCTTACGACAGGGTGAACACTGAAGCTTTCTTT.